The TCR beta chain described here comes from a study of cytomegalovirus exposure and HLA in healthy donors. This CDR3 contains 13 residues. V shed 10 bases and J 5 bases; nucleotides not matched to a gene: 8. CDR1 is ENHRY and CDR2 is SYGVKD in the germline V gene. Primers for the PCR totalled 60 Vbeta and 13 Jbeta. Libraries were prepared by immunoSEQ multiplex PCR; TCRdb keeps only in-frame clonotypes and omits some of them. Among approximately 140,000 clones, approximately 84% were seen once, and the ten largest hold less than 2%. This clone appeared a few times. V usage is TRBV10-3 and J usage is TRBJ2-5, with TRBD1 matching over 9 bases. The sample consisted of PBMCs. The TCR comes from a woman in her thirties or forties in good health and CMV-seronegative. The CDR3 sequence: CATQTGGDETQYF. CDR3 DNA sequence: TGTGCCACACAGACAGGGGGAGATGAGACCCAGTACTTC.